These T cell receptor beta chains were read from a single sample in a study of cytomegalovirus exposure and HLA in healthy donors. Sequenced by immunoSEQ multiplex PCR; TCRdb stores in-frame clones only, minus some. This sample yields under 200,000 clones, of which about 75% are seen a single time; 6% to 8% belongs to the top ten. The sample consisted of PBMCs. All receptors come from a male donor in good health and CMV-seropositive. The CDR3 runs from the conserved cysteine through the conserved F or W. Each record gives: CDR3 protein, CDR3 DNA, D gene, clone size, V gene, J gene. A D gene is named only where the DNA matches it firmly. Rows may omit the clone size; those that give it use once, few, many or a size class.

CDR3 protein: CASSSGQPSYEQYF
CDR3 DNA: TGTGCCAGCAGTTCAGGACAGCCTTCCTACGAGCAGTACTTC
D gene: -
clone size: -
V gene: TRBV6-5
J gene: TRBJ2-7

CDR3 protein: CATSREGTGENTGELFF
CDR3 DNA: TGTGCCACCAGCAGAGAGGGGACAGGGGAGAACACCGGGGAGCTGTTTTTT
D gene: TRBD1
clone size: -
V gene: TRBV15
J gene: TRBJ2-2

CDR3 protein: CASSPRQDTEAFF
CDR3 DNA: TGTGCCAGCTCTCCCCGACAGGACACTGAAGCTTTCTTT
D gene: -
clone size: -
V gene: TRBV18
J gene: TRBJ1-1

CDR3 protein: CASGRAGSGETQYF
CDR3 DNA: TGTGCCAGCGGGCGGGCGGGGTCGGGAGAGACCCAGTACTTC
D gene: -
clone size: -
V gene: TRBV2
J gene: TRBJ2-5

CDR3 protein: CASSQTSGGNNEQFF
CDR3 DNA: TGTGCCAGCAGTCAGACTAGCGGGGGTAACAATGAGCAGTTCTTC
D gene: TRBD2
clone size: -
V gene: TRBV2
J gene: TRBJ2-1

CDR3 protein: CASRPGGSGNTIYF
CDR3 DNA: TGTGCCAGCAGACCAGGGGGCTCTGGAAACACCATATATTTT
D gene: TRBD1
clone size: -
V gene: TRBV6-6
J gene: TRBJ1-3

CDR3 protein: CASSQEGRPRENTEAFF
CDR3 DNA: TGCGCCAGCAGCCAAGAGGGGAGGCCCCGAGAGAACACTGAAGCTTTCTTT
D gene: -
clone size: few
V gene: TRBV4-3
J gene: TRBJ1-1

CDR3 protein: CASTPGGVDTQYF
CDR3 DNA: TGTGCCAGCACCCCTGGAGGAGTAGATACGCAGTATTTT
D gene: -
clone size: once
V gene: TRBV6-5
J gene: TRBJ2-3

CDR3 protein: CASISLRVSHYEQYF
CDR3 DNA: TGTGCCAGCATTTCCCTTCGGGTGTCTCACTACGAGCAGTACTTC
D gene: -
clone size: -
V gene: TRBV6-4
J gene: TRBJ2-7

CDR3 protein: CASSEVYRGQGAFF
CDR3 DNA: TGTGCCAGCAGTGAAGTTTACAGGGGACAGGGTGCTTTCTTT
D gene: TRBD1
clone size: -
V gene: TRBV2
J gene: TRBJ1-1

CDR3 protein: CASSSTGSNQPQHF
CDR3 DNA: TGTGCCAGCAGCTCGACAGGTAGCAATCAGCCCCAGCATTTT
D gene: -
clone size: -
V gene: TRBV27
J gene: TRBJ1-5

CDR3 protein: CASSRGGRETQYF
CDR3 DNA: TGTGCCAGCAGCCGCGGGGGGCGGGAGACCCAGTACTTC
D gene: TRBD2
clone size: -
V gene: TRBV9
J gene: TRBJ2-5

CDR3 protein: CASSQVARNNYGYTF
CDR3 DNA: TGCGCCAGCAGCCAAGTGGCGAGGAATAACTATGGCTACACCTTC
D gene: -
clone size: -
V gene: TRBV4-1
J gene: TRBJ1-2

CDR3 protein: CASGKWGQGVGFRGYTF
CDR3 DNA: TGTGCCAGCGGGAAGTGGGGACAGGGGGTTGGATTTCGTGGCTACACCTTC
D gene: TRBD1
clone size: -
V gene: TRBV25-1
J gene: TRBJ1-2

CDR3 protein: CASSKAPGNYEQYF
CDR3 DNA: TGTGCCAGCAGCAAAGCACCGGGAAACTACGAGCAGTACTTC
D gene: -
clone size: -
V gene: TRBV21-1
J gene: TRBJ2-7

CDR3 protein: CASSVGPAGPQHF
CDR3 DNA: TGTGCCAGCAGCGTTGGGCCCGCTGGGCCCCAGCATTTT
D gene: -
clone size: -
V gene: TRBV9
J gene: TRBJ1-5

CDR3 protein: CASSIRASDSYGYTF
CDR3 DNA: TGTGCCAGTAGTATCAGGGCTTCGGACAGTTATGGCTACACCTTC
D gene: -
clone size: -
V gene: TRBV19
J gene: TRBJ1-2

CDR3 protein: CASRGLAETQYF
CDR3 DNA: TGTGCCAGCAGAGGACTAGCGGAGACCCAGTACTTC
D gene: TRBD2
clone size: -
V gene: TRBV6-1
J gene: TRBJ2-5

CDR3 protein: CASSSPKRRGRKEQFF
CDR3 DNA: TGTGCCAGCAGCTCCCCCAAAAGGAGGGGGCGCAAAGAGCAGTTCTTC
D gene: -
clone size: -
V gene: TRBV11-2
J gene: TRBJ2-1

CDR3 protein: CASSATSGGAGTQYF
CDR3 DNA: TGTGCCAGCAGCGCGACTAGCGGGGGGGCAGGGACCCAGTACTTC
D gene: TRBD2
clone size: -
V gene: TRBV7-8
J gene: TRBJ2-5

CDR3 protein: CASRFGTVNTEAFF
CDR3 DNA: TGTGCCAGCAGGTTCGGGACAGTCAATACTGAAGCTTTCTTT
D gene: TRBD1
clone size: -
V gene: TRBV6-5
J gene: TRBJ1-1

CDR3 protein: CASSLVDRDKSEAFF
CDR3 DNA: TGCGCCAGCAGCTTGGTTGACAGGGATAAGTCTGAAGCTTTCTTT
D gene: TRBD1
clone size: -
V gene: TRBV5-1
J gene: TRBJ1-1

CDR3 protein: CASRDSIEKLFF
CDR3 DNA: TGTGCCAGCAGGGACAGCATTGAAAAACTGTTTTTT
D gene: -
clone size: -
V gene: TRBV6-5
J gene: TRBJ1-4

CDR3 protein: CSSSLKVTAGGPTDTQYF
CDR3 DNA: TGTTCCAGCAGCTTAAAGGTTACGGCGGGGGGGCCCACAGATACGCAGTATTTT
D gene: TRBD2
clone size: -
V gene: TRBV7-9
J gene: TRBJ2-3

CDR3 protein: CASSYGVASDTQYF
CDR3 DNA: TGTGCCAGCAGTTACGGGGTAGCGAGCGATACGCAGTATTTT
D gene: -
clone size: -
V gene: TRBV6-5
J gene: TRBJ2-3

CDR3 protein: CAISESSETNEKLFF
CDR3 DNA: TGTGCCATCAGTGAGTCGTCAGAAACTAATGAAAAACTGTTTTTT
D gene: -
clone size: -
V gene: TRBV10-3
J gene: TRBJ1-4

CDR3 protein: CASSLGLADRETQYF
CDR3 DNA: TGTGCCAGCAGCTTAGGACTAGCGGACAGGGAGACCCAGTACTTC
D gene: TRBD2
clone size: -
V gene: TRBV7-6
J gene: TRBJ2-5

CDR3 protein: CASSRSKRIRGPWETQYF
CDR3 DNA: TGTGCCAGCAGCCGGAGTAAGAGGATCAGGGGGCCGTGGGAGACCCAGTACTTC
D gene: TRBD1
clone size: -
V gene: TRBV4-2
J gene: TRBJ2-5

CDR3 protein: CASSYSAGQETQYF
CDR3 DNA: TGTGCCAGCAGTTACTCGGCAGGACAAGAGACCCAGTACTTC
D gene: -
clone size: few
V gene: TRBV6-6
J gene: TRBJ2-5

CDR3 protein: CASRPTGHQSSYEQYF
CDR3 DNA: TGTGCCAGCAGACCAACGGGACACCAGAGCTCCTACGAGCAGTACTTC
D gene: -
clone size: -
V gene: TRBV5-6
J gene: TRBJ2-7

CDR3 protein: CASSPGQGRDTEAFF
CDR3 DNA: TGTGCCAGCTCACCCGGACAGGGGAGGGACACTGAAGCTTTCTTT
D gene: TRBD1
clone size: -
V gene: TRBV18
J gene: TRBJ1-1

CDR3 protein: CASSPGQVWSYGYTF
CDR3 DNA: TGTGCCAGCTCACCAGGACAGGTGTGGAGCTATGGCTACACCTTC
D gene: TRBD1
clone size: medium-sized
V gene: TRBV18
J gene: TRBJ1-2

CDR3 protein: CASSNQGSGANVLTF
CDR3 DNA: TGTGCCAGCAGCAACCAGGGTTCTGGGGCCAACGTCCTGACTTTC
D gene: -
clone size: -
V gene: TRBV7-9
J gene: TRBJ2-6

CDR3 protein: CASSPPGTEAFF
CDR3 DNA: TGTGCCAGCAGCCCCCCCGGGACAGAAGCTTTCTTT
D gene: -
clone size: -
V gene: TRBV7-9
J gene: TRBJ1-1

CDR3 protein: CAWEDTKNIQYF
CDR3 DNA: TGTGCCTGGGAGGATACTAAAAACATTCAGTACTTC
D gene: -
clone size: once
V gene: TRBV30
J gene: TRBJ2-4

CDR3 protein: CSARTLGGYTF
CDR3 DNA: TGCAGTGCTAGAACCCTCGGGGGCTACACCTTC
D gene: -
clone size: -
V gene: TRBV20-1
J gene: TRBJ1-2

CDR3 protein: CASSKALTGMNTEAFF
CDR3 DNA: TGTGCCAGCAGCAAAGCGCTTACGGGGATGAACACTGAAGCTTTCTTT
D gene: -
clone size: -
V gene: TRBV21-1
J gene: TRBJ1-1

CDR3 protein: CASSLSGTFTDTQYF
CDR3 DNA: TGCGCCAGCAGCTTAAGCGGAACCTTCACAGATACGCAGTATTTT
D gene: -
clone size: -
V gene: TRBV5-1
J gene: TRBJ2-3

CDR3 protein: CASRLRGARRKPPYEQYF
CDR3 DNA: TGCGCCAGCAGGCTAAGGGGCGCCCGACGAAAACCTCCCTACGAGCAGTACTTC
D gene: -
clone size: -
V gene: TRBV10-2
J gene: TRBJ2-7

CDR3 protein: CASSLSGNYGYTF
CDR3 DNA: TGTGCCAGCAGTTTATCTGGCAACTATGGCTACACCTTC
D gene: -
clone size: -
V gene: TRBV27
J gene: TRBJ1-2

CDR3 protein: CASGWNPGQGVDQPQHF
CDR3 DNA: TGTGCTAGTGGTTGGAACCCGGGACAGGGGGTAGATCAGCCCCAGCATTTT
D gene: TRBD1
clone size: -
V gene: TRBV12-5
J gene: TRBJ1-5

CDR3 protein: CASSDRGNTEAFF
CDR3 DNA: TGTGCCAGCAGTGACAGGGGGAACACTGAAGCTTTCTTT
D gene: -
clone size: few
V gene: TRBV6-1
J gene: TRBJ1-1

CDR3 protein: CASSFGTGSYEQYF
CDR3 DNA: TGTGCCAGCAGCTTCGGTACAGGCTCCTACGAGCAGTACTTC
D gene: -
clone size: -
V gene: TRBV5-4
J gene: TRBJ2-7

CDR3 protein: CASSLVGQPNTGELFF
CDR3 DNA: TGTGCCAGCAGCTTGGTGGGACAACCGAACACCGGGGAGCTGTTTTTT
D gene: -
clone size: once
V gene: TRBV5-6
J gene: TRBJ2-2

CDR3 protein: CAIRTGTVSYEQYF
CDR3 DNA: TGTGCCATCCGGACAGGGACGGTCTCCTACGAGCAGTACTTC
D gene: TRBD1
clone size: -
V gene: TRBV6-6
J gene: TRBJ2-7

CDR3 protein: CASSLMTGGGAKNIQYF
CDR3 DNA: TGTGCCAGCAGCCTGATGACAGGGGGGGGAGCCAAAAACATTCAGTACTTC
D gene: TRBD1
clone size: -
V gene: TRBV7-8
J gene: TRBJ2-4

CDR3 protein: CASSLILAGGTDTQYF
CDR3 DNA: TGCGCCAGCAGCTTGATCCTAGCGGGGGGCACAGATACGCAGTATTTT
D gene: TRBD2
clone size: -
V gene: TRBV5-1
J gene: TRBJ2-3

CDR3 protein: CASSRTGREQYF
CDR3 DNA: TGTGCCAGCAGTCGGACAGGCCGCGAGCAGTACTTC
D gene: TRBD1
clone size: -
V gene: TRBV6-5
J gene: TRBJ2-7

CDR3 protein: CASTDRGSLHF
CDR3 DNA: TGTGCCAGCACCGACAGGGGCAGCCTCCACTTT
D gene: TRBD1
clone size: -
V gene: TRBV7-9
J gene: TRBJ1-6

CDR3 protein: CASSVMGRTNTGELFF
CDR3 DNA: TGTGCCAGCAGTGTGATGGGGCGGACAAACACCGGGGAGCTGTTTTTT
D gene: -
clone size: -
V gene: TRBV2
J gene: TRBJ2-2

CDR3 protein: CASSLRSATTGEAFF
CDR3 DNA: TGTGCCAGCAGCTTAAGGAGTGCGACCACAGGAGAAGCTTTCTTT
D gene: -
clone size: few
V gene: TRBV7-3
J gene: TRBJ1-1

CDR3 protein: CASSPPTAGSEKLFF
CDR3 DNA: TGTGCCAGTAGTCCCCCGACAGCTGGTAGTGAAAAACTGTTTTTT
D gene: -
clone size: once
V gene: TRBV19
J gene: TRBJ1-4